These T cell receptor beta chains were read from a single sample in a study of patients and donors after allogeneic stem cell transplantation. TCRdb passed the RT-PCR reads through MiXCR, listing each CDR3 protein once. The sample comprises some 960,000 distinct CDR3 sequences, approximately 19% of which are singletons, and 6% rests with the top ten. Sequenced sample: blood, either unsorted or a sorted T cell fraction (not recorded which). The receptors shown here come from a human donor who was either an allogeneic HSCT recipient or a stem cell or donor lymphocyte infusion donor (not recorded which). It is not recorded whose cells these are; they may come from a transplant donor. The CDR3 runs from the conserved cysteine through the conserved F or W. D genes are given only for firm matches. The size field is filled for only some rows; it gives once, few, many or a size class.

D	length	J	size	V	DNA	CDR3
TRBD1	14	TRBJ1-1	.	TRBV29-1	TGCAGCGTAGTTGATTGGGCAGGGGGCGGTGAAGCTTTCTTT	CSVVDWAGGGEAFF
TRBD1	16	TRBJ1-5	.	TRBV20-1	TGCAGTGCTAGAGGACAGGGGGCCTTTTCGAGTCAGCCCCAGCATTTT	CSARGQGAFSSQPQHF
.	14	TRBJ1-3	few	TRBV28	TGTGCCAGCAGTTTGCAGGGAGGCGGAAACACCATATATTTT	CASSLQGGGNTIYF
.	15	TRBJ2-5	.	TRBV13	TGTGCCAGCAGCTTGGTGGCAGGGAGACAAGAGACCCAGTACTTC	CASSLVAGRQETQYF
TRBD1	18	TRBJ2-7	.	TRBV2	TGTGCCAGCAGTGTAGCGGGGACAGGGGTAATCGGGGACTACGAGCAGTACTTC	CASSVAGTGVIGDYEQYF
.	13	TRBJ1-2	.	TRBV30	TGTGCCTGGAGTGTCCAGGCCGGCTATGGCTACACCTTC	CAWSVQAGYGYTF
TRBD2	16	TRBJ2-3	few	TRBV10-3	TGTGCCATCAGTGAGCCTGACGGGAGGATCGGAGATACGCAGTATTTT	CAISEPDGRIGDTQYF
TRBD1	14	TRBJ2-1	few	TRBV7-8	TGTGCCAGCAGCTTCCGGACAGGGGACAATGAGCAGTTCTTC	CASSFRTGDNEQFF
.	11	TRBJ1-1	few	TRBV12-3/TRBV12-4	TGTGCCAGCAGCCCGGGATGGGAAGCTTTCTTT	CASSPGWEAFF
TRBD2	17	TRBJ2-2	.	TRBV5-1	TGCGCCAGCAGCTTGCTTGGCGGGGGTACCCCCACCGGGGAGCTGTTTTTT	CASSLLGGGTPTGELFF
.	16	TRBJ2-2	few	TRBV19	TGTGCCAGTAGTATAGATAGTCCCCCGAACACCGGGGAGCTGTTTTTT	CASSIDSPPNTGELFF
TRBD1	15	TRBJ2-7	few	TRBV7-9	TGTGCCAGCAGCCCCTCGGACAGGGGCCCCTACGAGCAGTACTTC	CASSPSDRGPYEQYF
TRBD2	16	TRBJ2-1	few	TRBV5-1	TGCGCCAGCAGCATTGTCAGCGGGAGGGTCTACAATGAGCAGTTCTTC	CASSIVSGRVYNEQFF
.	14	TRBJ2-1	few	TRBV7-6	TGTGCCAGCAGCTTAATTCCTAGGGACAATGAGCAGTTCTTC	CASSLIPRDNEQFF
.	14	TRBJ2-4	few	TRBV15	TGTGCCACCAGCAGCCTACTAGCTACGGACATTCAGTACTTC	CATSSLLATDIQYF
.	12	TRBJ2-1	few	TRBV7-2	TGTGCCAGCAGACCTCTTTGGGATGAGCAGTTCTTC	CASRPLWDEQFF
TRBD1	16	TRBJ2-7	few	TRBV9	TGTGCCAGCAGCGTATCTGCCCGGACAGGTTCCTACGAGCAGTACTTC	CASSVSARTGSYEQYF
.	15	TRBJ1-2	.	TRBV7-3	TGTGCCAGCAGCTTAACGCGGGACACAGTTGCTGGCTACACCTTC	CASSLTRDTVAGYTF
TRBD2	17	TRBJ2-3	.	TRBV15	TGTGCCACCAGCAGAGGGACTAGCGGGTCTGAAACAGATACGCAGTATTTT	CATSRGTSGSETDTQYF
.	14	TRBJ1-1	few	TRBV6-2/TRBV6-3	TGTGCCAGCACTCGTCGACCCTTGAACACTGAAGCTTTCTTT	CASTRRPLNTEAFF
TRBD1	18	TRBJ2-1	many	TRBV29-1	TGCAGCGTTGAGGGGACAGGGGGCAATAGCGGAAACTACAATGAGCAGTTCTTC	CSVEGTGGNSGNYNEQFF
TRBD1	15	TRBJ2-2	many	TRBV7-9	TGTGCCAGCACCCAGGGGGCAGGGTACACCGGGGAGCTGTTTTTT	CASTQGAGYTGELFF
.	17	TRBJ2-5	.	TRBV4-1	TGCGCCAGCAGCCAAGATCCCGGTGGGAGCAGTTCGGAGACCCAGTACTTC	CASSQDPGGSSSETQYF